This TCR beta chain is from a study of T cell responses to AZD1222 COVID-19 vaccine. Overall study findings and caveats: Baseline seropositives among AZD1222 recipients totaled only five to seven. Most donors were white British, females outnumbered males, and clonal diversity was possibly underestimated. There were repertoire samples only from the period after the peak T cell response. Spike-specific TCR depth and breadth grew after two AZD1222 doses.

Clones were sequenced by immunoSEQ multiplex PCR, and TCRdb holds only the in-frame ones, with some missing. Of around 150,000 clones in the sample, approximately 92% were seen once. This CDR3 is 16 amino acids long. The V gene lost 4 bases and the J gene lost 0 bases, with 15 bases spanning the gap. The germline gives CDR1 SGHAT, CDR2 FQNNGV. Note on this clone: Antigen specificity is unknown.

The sample in question was peripheral blood, obtained on day 0 of AZD1222 vaccination. The TCR sequence derives from an adult in good health. The chain carries TRBV11-2 and TRBJ1-1, with D perhaps matching TRBD1 (5 bases). The CDR3 coding sequence is TGTGCCAGCAGCTCTTCGAGGACAAACATGAACACTGAAGCTTTCTTT. It encodes CASSSSRTNMNTEAFF.